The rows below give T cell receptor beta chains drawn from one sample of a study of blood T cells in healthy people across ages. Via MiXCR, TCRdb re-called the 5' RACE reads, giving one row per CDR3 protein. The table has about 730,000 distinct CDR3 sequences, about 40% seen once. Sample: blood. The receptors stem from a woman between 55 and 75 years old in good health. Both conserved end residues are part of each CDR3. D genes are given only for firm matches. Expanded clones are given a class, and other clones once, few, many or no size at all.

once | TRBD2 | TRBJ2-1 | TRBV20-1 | CSVPGLVSSYEQFF | TGCAGTGTCCCCGGACTAGTTTCTTCCTACGAGCAGTTCTTC
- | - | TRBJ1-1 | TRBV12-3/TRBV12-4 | CASTRGGVNTEAFF | TGTGCCAGCACCCGCGGTGGTGTGAACACTGAAGCTTTCTTT
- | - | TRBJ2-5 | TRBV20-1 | CSAAGLTETQYF | TGCAGTGCCGCGGGCCTTACAGAGACCCAGTACTTC
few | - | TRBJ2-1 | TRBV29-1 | CSVKGEGLGWNEQFF | TGCAGCGTAAAAGGAGAGGGGCTGGGGTGGAATGAGCAGTTCTTC
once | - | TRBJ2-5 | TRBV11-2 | CAGSLGWGQETQYF | TGTGCCGGCAGCTTAGGGTGGGGCCAAGAGACCCAGTACTTC
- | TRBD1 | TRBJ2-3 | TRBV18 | CASSPWTGVKDTQYF | TGTGCCAGCTCACCATGGACAGGGGTCAAAGATACGCAGTATTTT
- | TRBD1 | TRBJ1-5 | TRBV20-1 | CSTYRGSGEDQPQHF | TGCAGTACATACAGGGGAAGTGGTGAGGATCAGCCCCAGCATTTT
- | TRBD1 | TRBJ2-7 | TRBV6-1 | CASRPDRIPYEQYF | TGTGCCAGCAGGCCGGACAGGATCCCCTACGAGCAGTACTTC
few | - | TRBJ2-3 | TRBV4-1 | CASSLDRFSTDTQYF | TGCGCCAGCAGCCTTGACAGGTTTAGCACAGATACGCAGTATTTT
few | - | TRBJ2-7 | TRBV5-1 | CASSLAVGYEQYF | TGCGCCAGCAGCTTGGCCGTCGGCTACGAGCAGTACTTC
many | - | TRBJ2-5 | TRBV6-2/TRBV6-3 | CASSYSTGEETQYF | TGTGCCAGCAGTTACTCAACGGGGGAAGAGACCCAGTACTTC
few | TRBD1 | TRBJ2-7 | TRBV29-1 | CSVGSTGVTRNEQYF | TGCAGCGTTGGGTCGACAGGGGTAACTAGAAATGAGCAGTACTTC
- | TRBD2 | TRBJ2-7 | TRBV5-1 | CASSFETSGGSYEQYF | TGCGCCAGCAGCTTCGAAACTAGCGGGGGTTCCTACGAGCAGTACTTC
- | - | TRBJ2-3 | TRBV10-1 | CASSVGRGAADTQYF | TGCGCCAGCAGTGTCGGACGGGGGGCGGCAGATACGCAGTATTTT
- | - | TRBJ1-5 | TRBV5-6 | CASSSHAQPQHF | TGTGCCAGCAGCTCCCATGCCCAGCCCCAGCATTTT
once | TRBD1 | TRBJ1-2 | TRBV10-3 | CASRPQGTYGYTF | TGTGCCAGCAGACCACAGGGGACCTATGGCTACACCTTC
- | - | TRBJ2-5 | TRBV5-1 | CASSERPLQETQYF | TGCGCCAGCAGCGAGCGCCCGCTCCAAGAGACCCAGTACTTC
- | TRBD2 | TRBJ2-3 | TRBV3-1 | CASSYSSSGGAQYF | TGTGCCAGCAGCTATTCATCCTCTGGGGGGGCGCAGTATTTT
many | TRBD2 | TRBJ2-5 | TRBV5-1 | CASSSGLAVQETQYF | TGTGCCAGCTCCTCCGGGCTAGCGGTACAAGAGACCCAGTACTTC
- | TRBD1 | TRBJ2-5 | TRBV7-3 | CASGDRGETQYF | TGTGCCAGCGGAGACAGGGGGGAGACCCAGTACTTC
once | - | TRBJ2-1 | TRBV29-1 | CSVRPNEYNEQFF | TGCAGCGTCAGACCAAACGAGTACAATGAGCAGTTCTTC
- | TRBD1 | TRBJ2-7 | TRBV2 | CASSLKTGLGEQYF | TGTGCCAGCAGTCTAAAGACAGGGCTGGGCGAGCAGTACTTC
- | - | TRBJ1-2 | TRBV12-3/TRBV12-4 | CASRPGERLYGYTF | TGTGCCAGCAGACCAGGGGAGCGACTCTATGGCTACACCTTC
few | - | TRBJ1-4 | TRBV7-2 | CASNQGGGGEKLFF | TGTGCCAGCAACCAAGGTGGGGGCGGTGAAAAACTGTTTTTT
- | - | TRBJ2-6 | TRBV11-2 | CASSLRVWGAQGANVLTF | TGTGCCAGCAGTTTAAGGGTCTGGGGGGCGCAAGGGGCCAACGTCCTGACTTTC
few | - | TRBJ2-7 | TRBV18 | CASSQLQGNYEQYF | TGTGCCAGCTCCCAACTCCAGGGTAACTACGAGCAGTACTTC
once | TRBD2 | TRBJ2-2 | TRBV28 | CASMFGTSGANTGELFF | TGTGCCAGCATGTTCGGGACTAGCGGGGCGAACACCGGGGAGCTGTTTTTT
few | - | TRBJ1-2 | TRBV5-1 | CASSTQGTPGYGYTF | TGCGCCAGCAGCACCCAGGGGACACCCGGATATGGCTACACCTTC
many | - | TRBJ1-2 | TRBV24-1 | CATSDAGINYGYTF | TGTGCCACCAGTGACGCCGGGATTAACTATGGCTACACCTTC
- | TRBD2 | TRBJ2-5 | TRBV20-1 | CSAGLVQETQYF | TGCAGTGCTGGACTAGTACAAGAGACCCAGTACTTC
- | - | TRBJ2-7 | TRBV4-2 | CASSQECCSLTYEQYF | TGTGCCAGCAGCCAAGAATGTTGCAGCCTTACCTACGAGCAGTACTTC
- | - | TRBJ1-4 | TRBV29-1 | CSVVYPVVGEKLFF | TGCAGCGTTGTATATCCTGTAGTAGGTGAAAAACTGTTTTTT
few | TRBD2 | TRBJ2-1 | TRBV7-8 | CASSSKVGGGAYNEQFF | TGTGCCAGCAGCTCCAAGGTGGGCGGGGGGGCATACAATGAGCAGTTCTTC
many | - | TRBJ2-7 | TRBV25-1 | CASSRTNFEQYF | TGTGCCAGCAGTCGGACCAACTTCGAGCAGTACTTC
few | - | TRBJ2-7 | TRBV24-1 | CATSGWDTDYEQYF | TGTGCCACCAGTGGTTGGGACACCGACTACGAGCAGTACTTC
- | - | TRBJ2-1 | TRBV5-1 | CASNLRGPDNEQFF | TGCGCCAGCAACCTGCGGGGGCCGGACAATGAGCAGTTCTTC
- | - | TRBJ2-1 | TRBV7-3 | CASSPGGDDNEQFF | TGTGCCAGCAGCCCAGGAGGTGACGACAATGAGCAGTTCTTC
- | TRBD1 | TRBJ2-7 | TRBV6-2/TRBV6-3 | CASSAGTGFLNEQYF | TGTGCCAGCAGTGCCGGGACAGGGTTTTTAAATGAGCAGTACTTC
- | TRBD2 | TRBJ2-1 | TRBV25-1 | CASSESVAGGLFF | TGTGCCAGCAGTGAATCTGTAGCGGGAGGCCTGTTCTTC
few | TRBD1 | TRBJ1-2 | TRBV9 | CASSPGTGGSYGYTF | TGTGCCAGCAGCCCCGGGACAGGGGGCAGCTATGGCTACACCTTC
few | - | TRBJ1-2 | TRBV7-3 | CASSFGGKDYGYTF | TGTGCCAGCAGCTTTGGGGGCAAGGACTATGGCTACACCTTC
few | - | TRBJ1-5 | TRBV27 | CASRPTGAGNQPQHF | TGTGCCAGCCGTCCAACGGGGGCGGGCAATCAGCCCCAGCATTTT
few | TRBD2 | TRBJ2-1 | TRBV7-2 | CASSLGLAGVMRGHNEQFF | TGTGCCAGCAGCTTAGGTCTAGCGGGAGTAATGAGGGGCCACAATGAGCAGTTCTTC
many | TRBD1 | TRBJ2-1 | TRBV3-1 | CASSQGGTARRNEQFF | TGTGCCAGCAGCCAAGGTGGGACAGCTCGACGCAATGAGCAGTTCTTC
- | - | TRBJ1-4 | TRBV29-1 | CSVGKDTNEKLFF | TGCAGCGTGGGAAAGGACACAAATGAAAAACTGTTTTTT
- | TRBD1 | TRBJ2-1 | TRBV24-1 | CATSGIQGEFF | TGTGCCACCAGTGGGATACAGGGGGAGTTCTTC
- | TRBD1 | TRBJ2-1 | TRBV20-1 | CSAPNRGSYNEQFF | TGCAGTGCCCCAAACAGGGGGTCCTACAATGAGCAGTTCTTC
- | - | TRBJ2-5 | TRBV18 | CASAPGQETQYF | TGTGCCAGCGCCCCGGGCCAAGAGACCCAGTACTTC
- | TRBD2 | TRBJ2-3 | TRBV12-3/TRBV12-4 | CASSRLARTTDTQYF | TGTGCCAGCAGTCGACTAGCACGGACCACAGATACGCAGTATTTT
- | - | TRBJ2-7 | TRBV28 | CASSPTGAAYEQYF | TGTGCCAGCAGTCCCACGGGGGCGGCCTACGAGCAGTACTTC